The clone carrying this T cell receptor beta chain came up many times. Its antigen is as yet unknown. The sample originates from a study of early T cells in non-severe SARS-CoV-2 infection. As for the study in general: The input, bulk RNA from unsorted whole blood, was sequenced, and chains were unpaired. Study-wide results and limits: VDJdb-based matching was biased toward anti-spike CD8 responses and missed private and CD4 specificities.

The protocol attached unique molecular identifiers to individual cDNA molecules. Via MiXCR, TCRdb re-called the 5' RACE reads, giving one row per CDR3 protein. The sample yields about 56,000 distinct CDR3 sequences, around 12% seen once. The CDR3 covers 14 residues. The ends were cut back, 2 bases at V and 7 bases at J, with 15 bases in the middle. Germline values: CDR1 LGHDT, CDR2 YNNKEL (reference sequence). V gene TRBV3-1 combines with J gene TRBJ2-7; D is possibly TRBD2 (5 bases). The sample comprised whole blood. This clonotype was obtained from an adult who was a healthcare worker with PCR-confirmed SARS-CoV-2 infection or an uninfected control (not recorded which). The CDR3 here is CASSQLRDLREQYF. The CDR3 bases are TGTGCCAGCAGCCAACTCCGGGATCTCCGGGAGCAGTACTTC.